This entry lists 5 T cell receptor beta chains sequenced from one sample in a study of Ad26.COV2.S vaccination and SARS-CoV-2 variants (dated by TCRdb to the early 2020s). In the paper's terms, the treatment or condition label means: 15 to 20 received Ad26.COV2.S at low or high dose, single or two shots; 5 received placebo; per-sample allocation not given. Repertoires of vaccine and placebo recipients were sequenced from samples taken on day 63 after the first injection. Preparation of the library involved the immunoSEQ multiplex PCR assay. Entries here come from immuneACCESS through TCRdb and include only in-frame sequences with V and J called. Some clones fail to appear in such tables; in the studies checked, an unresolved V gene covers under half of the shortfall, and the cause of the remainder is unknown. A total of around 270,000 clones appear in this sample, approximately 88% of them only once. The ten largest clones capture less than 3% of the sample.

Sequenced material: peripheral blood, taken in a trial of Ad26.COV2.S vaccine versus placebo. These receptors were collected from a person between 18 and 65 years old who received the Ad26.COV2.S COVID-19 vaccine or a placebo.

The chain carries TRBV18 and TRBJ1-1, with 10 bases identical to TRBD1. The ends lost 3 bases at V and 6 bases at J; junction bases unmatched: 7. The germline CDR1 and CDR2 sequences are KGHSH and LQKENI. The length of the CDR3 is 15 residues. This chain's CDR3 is CASSPLTGGNSEAFF. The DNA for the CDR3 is TGTGCCAGCTCACCTTTGACAGGGGGCAACTCTGAAGCTTTCTTT.

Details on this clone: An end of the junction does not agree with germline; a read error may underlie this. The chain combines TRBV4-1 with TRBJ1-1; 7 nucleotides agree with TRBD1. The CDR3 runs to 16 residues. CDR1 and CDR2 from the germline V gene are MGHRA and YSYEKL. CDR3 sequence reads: CASSEELGTENTEAFF. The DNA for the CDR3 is TGCGCCAGCAGCGAAGAATTAGGGACAGAGAACACTGAAGCTTTCTTT.

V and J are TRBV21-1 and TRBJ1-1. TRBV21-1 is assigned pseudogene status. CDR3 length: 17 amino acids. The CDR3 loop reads CASSKEGAWGLNTEAFF. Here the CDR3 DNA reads TGTGCTAGCAGCAAAGAGGGTGCCTGGGGGTTGAACACTGAAGCTTTCTTT.

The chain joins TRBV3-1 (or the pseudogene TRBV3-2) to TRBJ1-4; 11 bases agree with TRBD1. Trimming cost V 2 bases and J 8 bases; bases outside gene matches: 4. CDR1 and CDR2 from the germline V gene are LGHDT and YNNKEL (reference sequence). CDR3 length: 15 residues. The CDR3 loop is CASSQPGQGEEKLFF. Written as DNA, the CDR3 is TGTGCCAGCAGCCAACCGGGACAGGGGGAGGAAAAACTGTTTTTT.

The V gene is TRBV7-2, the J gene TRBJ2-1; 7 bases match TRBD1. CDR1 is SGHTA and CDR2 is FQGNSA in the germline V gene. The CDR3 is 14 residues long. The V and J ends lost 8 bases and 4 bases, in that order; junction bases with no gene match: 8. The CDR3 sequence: CASGIGTVYNEQFF. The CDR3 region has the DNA TGTGCCAGCGGAATCGGGACAGTTTACAATGAGCAGTTCTTC.